This is a list of T cell receptor beta chains from one sample in a study of cytomegalovirus exposure and HLA in healthy donors. The repertoire was sequenced with immunoSEQ multiplex PCR; TCRdb's copy has only in-frame clones and lacks some. This sample has approximately 130,000 clones, with around four fifths found just once. Sequenced: PBMCs. Receptors originate from a boy aged 2 to 10 in good health and CMV-seronegative. Both conserved end residues are part of each CDR3. The order of the fields is D gene, CDR3 length, V gene, clone size, J gene, CDR3 protein, CDR3 DNA. A D gene is named only where the DNA matches it firmly. The listing skips clone size in some rows; elsewhere it reads once, few, many or a size class.

TRBD2	15	TRBV5-1	-	TRBJ2-2	CASSFAGEGTGELFF	TGCGCCAGCAGCTTCGCGGGAGAGGGCACCGGGGAGCTGTTTTTT
-	14	TRBV6-4	few	TRBJ1-2	CASSDSVTGDGYTF	TGTGCCAGCAGTGACTCTGTAACAGGAGATGGCTACACCTTC
-	14	TRBV5-1	once	TRBJ1-2	CASSSGQRSYGYTF	TGCGCCAGCAGCTCCGGACAGCGGTCCTATGGCTACACCTTC
-	13	TRBV4-1	once	TRBJ1-1	CASSQERGTEAFF	TGCGCCAGCAGCCAAGAACGGGGCACTGAAGCTTTCTTT
TRBD1	14	TRBV19	once	TRBJ1-2	CASSTTGGNYGYTF	TGTGCCAGTAGTACGACAGGGGGAAACTATGGCTACACCTTC
-	14	TRBV6-1	few	TRBJ2-6	CASRTGSGANVLTF	TGTGCCAGCAGAACAGGGTCAGGGGCCAACGTCCTGACTTTC
TRBD1	15	TRBV30	-	TRBJ1-6	CAWSPSTGAFSPLHF	TGTGCCTGGAGTCCTTCGACAGGGGCCTTTTCACCCCTCCACTTT
TRBD1	17	TRBV5-1	few	TRBJ2-3	CASSPGQGGPGSDTQYF	TGCGCCAGCAGCCCGGGACAGGGGGGTCCAGGATCAGATACGCAGTATTTT
-	12	TRBV27	-	TRBJ1-1	CASRRFNTEAFF	TGTGCCAGCAGGAGATTTAACACTGAAGCTTTCTTT
-	12	TRBV9	-	TRBJ1-6	CASKGGDSPLHF	TGTGCCAGCAAGGGAGGGGATTCACCCCTCCACTTT
TRBD2	13	TRBV6-4	-	TRBJ2-3	CASSTSGTDTQYF	TGTGCCAGCTCGACTAGCGGGACAGATACGCAGTATTTT
TRBD1	14	TRBV7-9	-	TRBJ2-1	CASSLGQGVGEQFF	TGTGCCAGCAGCTTAGGGCAGGGGGTAGGAGAGCAGTTCTTC
-	13	TRBV30	-	TRBJ1-1	CAWSHQENTEAFF	TGTGCCTGGAGCCACCAGGAGAACACTGAAGCTTTCTTT
-	13	TRBV2	-	TRBJ1-5	CASRSTGNQPQHF	TGTGCCAGCAGGAGTACAGGGAATCAGCCTCAGCATTTT
-	14	TRBV6-5	few	TRBJ1-6	CASSNGHPGSPLHF	TGTGCCAGCAGTAACGGACATCCCGGTTCACCCCTCCACTTT
-	14	TRBV7-9	-	TRBJ1-4	CASSPGTGGEKLFF	TGTGCCAGCAGTCCCGGGACTGGGGGTGAAAAACTGTTTTTT
-	15	TRBV6-5	-	TRBJ1-2	CASSYVGTKNYGYTF	TGTGCCAGCAGTTATGTGGGCACGAAAAACTATGGCTACACCTTC
TRBD2	16	TRBV7-2	-	TRBJ2-3	CASSSLGGASTDTQYF	TGTGCCAGCAGCTCACTCGGGGGGGCGAGCACAGATACGCAGTATTTT
-	14	TRBV6-5	-	TRBJ1-1	CASSLQGPGTEAFF	TGTGCCAGCAGCCTCCAGGGGCCGGGCACTGAAGCTTTCTTT
-	15	TRBV4-1	-	TRBJ2-1	CASSTPSATYNEQFF	TGCGCCAGCAGCACCCCTAGCGCCACCTACAATGAGCAGTTCTTC
-	13	TRBV19	-	TRBJ1-1	CASAGGVGAEAFF	TGTGCCTCGGCCGGGGGGGTCGGGGCTGAAGCTTTCTTT
-	14	TRBV7-3	-	TRBJ1-6	CASSLQGTNSPLHF	TGTGCCAGCAGCTTACAGGGAACCAATTCACCCCTCCACTTT
TRBD2	16	TRBV2	-	TRBJ2-1	CASSEASGGFYNEQFF	TGTGCCAGCAGTGAAGCTAGCGGGGGCTTCTACAATGAGCAGTTCTTC
TRBD2	15	TRBV2	-	TRBJ2-1	CASRYLAGSYNEQFF	TGTGCCAGCAGGTATCTAGCGGGATCCTACAATGAGCAGTTCTTC
-	15	TRBV4-2	-	TRBJ1-2	CASSQELGEGHGYTF	TGTGCCAGCAGCCAAGAACTCGGGGAGGGGCATGGCTACACCTTC
-	17	TRBV27	-	TRBJ1-5	CASSLYSGGLLGQPQHF	TGTGCCAGCAGTTTATATTCGGGGGGCCTCTTAGGTCAGCCCCAGCATTTT
-	15	TRBV7-3	-	TRBJ1-1	CASSTIGGRGTEAFF	TGTGCCAGCAGCACCATAGGGGGTAGGGGGACTGAAGCTTTCTTT
TRBD1	14	TRBV19	-	TRBJ1-2	CASSRTGVGYGYTF	TGTGCCAGTAGCCGCACAGGGGTCGGCTATGGCTACACCTTC
-	15	TRBV5-6	-	TRBJ1-1	CASSFTETMNTEAFF	TGTGCCAGCAGCTTTACAGAGACCATGAACACTGAAGCTTTCTTT
TRBD1	14	TRBV5-1	-	TRBJ2-3	CASSLSGQKDTQYF	TGCGCCAGCAGCTTATCGGGACAGAAAGATACGCAGTATTTT
-	13	TRBV6-4	-	TRBJ2-3	CASSETGTDTQYF	TGTGCCAGCAGTGAGACAGGCACAGATACGCAGTATTTT
TRBD1	15	TRBV18	-	TRBJ1-1	CASSPRQGRISEAFF	TGTGCCAGCTCACCAAGACAGGGGAGAATCTCTGAAGCTTTCTTT
-	14	TRBV7-6	few	TRBJ2-5	CASSLGHSQETQYF	TGTGCCAGCAGCTTGGGACATTCACAAGAGACCCAGTACTTC
-	15	TRBV11-2	-	TRBJ2-1	CASSLGADSYNEQFF	TGTGCCAGCAGCTTAGGGGCAGACTCCTACAATGAGCAGTTCTTC
-	15	TRBV19	once	TRBJ1-6	CASMHPGRGGSPLHF	TGTGCCAGTATGCACCCGGGCAGGGGTGGTTCACCCCTCCACTTT
TRBD1	16	TRBV27	-	TRBJ1-4	CASSFRRGRGGEKLFF	TGTGCCAGCAGTTTTCGTAGGGGGCGAGGGGGGGAAAAACTGTTTTTT
TRBD1	16	TRBV13	-	TRBJ1-2	CASSLMSGGGSSGYTF	TGTGCCAGCAGCTTAATGTCAGGGGGCGGGTCCAGTGGCTACACCTTC
-	13	TRBV6-4	-	TRBJ2-3	CASSDSEQGTQYF	TGTGCCAGCAGTGACTCGGAGCAGGGGACGCAGTATTTT
-	14	TRBV9	-	TRBJ2-3	CASSVKAGADTQYF	TGTGCCAGCAGCGTTAAGGCGGGTGCGGATACGCAGTATTTT
TRBD2	17	TRBV5-1	-	TRBJ2-3	CASSLAELAGYTDTQYF	TGCGCCAGCAGCTTGGCCGAGCTAGCGGGCTACACAGATACGCAGTATTTT
TRBD1	15	TRBV11-3	-	TRBJ2-3	CASSLGTGATDTQYF	TGTGCCAGCAGCTTAGGTACAGGGGCTACAGATACGCAGTATTTT